This T cell receptor (beta chain) was profiled in a study of beta chain features in type 1 diabetes. This clone turned up a few times. Sequenced material consisted of expressed TCRB transcripts (all of the isolated RNA was reverse transcribed). The protocol was immunoSEQ multiplex PCR, while the TCRdb copy is restricted to in-frame clones and leaves out a portion. The repertoire has fewer than 650,000 clones, roughly 15% of them found once; the top ten carry about 0.097%. The sample comprised naive CD4+ T cells from blood. This sequence was found in a man aged 18-30 years in good health.

The CDR3 protein is CASSSPGQGADTQYF. The CDR3 DNA reads as TGTGCCAGCAGTTCCCCGGGACAGGGGGCAGATACGCAGTATTTT. The chain has TRBV28 and TRBJ2-3, with TRBD1 matching 11 bases. Trimming cost V 4 bases and J 4 bases; bases outside gene matches: 4. This CDR3 has 15 amino acids. Germline CDR1 reads MDHEN; CDR2 reads SYDVKM.